There are many counts of the clone carrying this TCR beta chain. What it recognizes is unknown. The data are from a study of T cells in Graves' hyperthyroidism and ophthalmopathy. V was pared by 4 bases and J by 4 bases, with 4 bases of the junction left unmatched. CDR1 and CDR2 from the germline V gene are SGHRS and YFSETQ. This CDR3 region has 13 residues. Authors of the study amplified TCR beta CDR3 regions from RNA transcripts. During a first-round RT-PCR of the TCR CDR3, the HTBI primer set was used. Using its own MiXCR run on the multiplex PCR reads, TCRdb lists one record per CDR3 protein. The sample contains 650,000 to 850,000 distinct CDR3 sequences, around 20% of which appear only once. Study-wide results and limits: Ophthalmopathy, as predicted by the model, came a median about six months after the prediction.

Input material: blood. This sequence originates from a woman aged 45 to 65 with Graves' hyperthyroidism that later progressed to Graves' ophthalmopathy. The genes are TRBV5-1 and TRBJ1-1; the match to TRBD1 covers 7 bases. CDR3 amino acids: CASSATGSTEAFF. CDR3 nucleotide sequence: TGCGCCAGCAGCGCGACAGGGTCCACTGAAGCTTTCTTT.